A selection of T cell receptor beta chains follows, all from one sample in a study of blood T cell repertoires in COVID-19. The data were produced by immunoSEQ multiplex PCR, yet TCRdb's version contains in-frame clones alone and is incomplete. The sample holds 120,000 to 150,000 clones, approximately 84% seen once. Sequencing was carried out using peripheral blood. These TCRs come from a human donor in a cohort sampled during active COVID-19. Both conserved end residues are part of each CDR3.

>TRBV30|TRBJ2-5
CAWSSTGAQKTQYF
>TRBV7-9|TRBJ2-5
CASSLLGGEAQYF
>TRBV13|TRBJ1-6
CASSLGRGTGMHSPLHF
>TRBV6-5|TRBJ1-1
CASSKRDRATEAFF
>TRBV24-1|TRBJ2-3
CATRGGVGTDTQYF
>TRBV6-5|TRBJ2-5
CASGGGGTETQYF
>TRBV6-5|TRBJ2-2
CATHIRDRGTGELFF
>TRBV21-1|TRBJ2-2
CASSRGDVNTGELFF
>TRBV4-1|TRBJ2-4
CASSLLAGGTDKNIQYF
>TRBV5-4|TRBJ1-3
CASSLATVSGNTIYF
>TRBV6-5|TRBJ2-7
CASRGDTGVYEQYF
>TRBV5-5|TRBJ1-4
CASSQGGQTNEKLFF
>TRBV4-2|TRBJ1-2
CASSQDGTDYGYTF